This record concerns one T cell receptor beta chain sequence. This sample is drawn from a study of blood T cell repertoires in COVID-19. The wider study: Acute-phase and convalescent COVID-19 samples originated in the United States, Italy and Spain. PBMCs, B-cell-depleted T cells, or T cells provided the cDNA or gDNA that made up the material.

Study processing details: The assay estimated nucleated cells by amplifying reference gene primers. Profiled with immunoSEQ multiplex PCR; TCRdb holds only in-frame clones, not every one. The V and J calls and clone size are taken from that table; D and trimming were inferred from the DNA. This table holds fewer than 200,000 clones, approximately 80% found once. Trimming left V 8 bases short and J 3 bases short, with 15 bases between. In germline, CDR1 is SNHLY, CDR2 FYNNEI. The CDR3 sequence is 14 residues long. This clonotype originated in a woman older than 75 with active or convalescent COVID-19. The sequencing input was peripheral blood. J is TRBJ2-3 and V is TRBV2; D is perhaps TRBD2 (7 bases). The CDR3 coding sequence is TGTGCCAGCGTGGCGGGGGCGCAGACAGATACGCAGTATTTT. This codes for CASVAGAQTDTQYF.